Presented here are 19 T cell receptor beta chains from one specimen sequenced in a study of patients and donors after allogeneic stem cell transplantation (TCRdb year 2020). Libraries were made using RT-PCR. TCRdb records NextSeq 550 as the sequencer. The public reads were quality trimmed at Q25 with fastp and then assembled into clones with MiXCR by TCRdb, keeping productive beta chains. Each entry merges the rows of one CDR3 protein and shows their most common DNA and genes. Across this sample there are around 150,000 distinct CDR3 sequences, with approximately 35% seen only once. The ten most abundant clones make up about 50% of the sample. Specimen: blood, either unsorted or a sorted T cell fraction (not recorded which). The receptors here all came from a human donor who was either an allogeneic HSCT recipient or a stem cell or donor lymphocyte infusion donor (not recorded which). It is not recorded whose cells these are; they may come from a transplant donor.

This chain joins TRBV29-1 and TRBJ2-2; possibly TRBD1 for D (5 bases). The germline V gene has CDR1 SQVTM and CDR2 ANQGSEA. The germline V and J ends were trimmed by 7 bases and 3 bases, with 15 bases remaining between them. CDR3 size: 14 residues. The CDR3 DNA sequence: TGCAGCGCCCTCCTCACAGGCTACACCGGGGAGCTGTTTTTT. Protein product: CSALLTGYTGELFF.

This clonotype was picked up one time. The chain links TRBV10-3 to TRBJ2-1; 13 nucleotides align to TRBD2. The CDR3 loop spans 17 amino acids. V dropped 3 bases and J dropped 1; count of bases not matched to a gene: 3. Germline CDR1 ENHRY, CDR2 SYGVKD. CDR3 protein: CAISDPTSGGSYNEQFF. The CDR3 bases are TGTGCCATCAGTGATCCGACTAGCGGGGGGTCCTACAATGAGCAGTTCTTC.

In this sample, this clonotype turned up once. This chain connects TRBV24-1 to TRBJ2-3; the match to TRBD2 covers 10 bases. V was pared by 5 bases and J by 2 bases, with 6 bases of the junction left unmatched. The V gene's germline CDR1 is KGHDR and CDR2 SFDVKD. This CDR3 spans 16 amino acids. The CDR3 spells CATSGPSGGLTDTQYF. DNA of the CDR3: TGTGCCACCAGTGGGCCTAGCGGGGGACTCACAGATACGCAGTATTTT.

The rearrangement joins TRBV4-2 to TRBJ2-1; tentative D call: TRBD2 (5 bases). V dropped 8 bases and J dropped 8 bases, with 16 bases sitting between them. Germline V gives CDR1 LGHNA, CDR2 YNFKEQ. The CDR3 loop spans 13 amino acids. The CDR3 coding sequence is TGTGCCAGCTTCAACCGAGGGTTGGATGAGCAGTTCTTC. Protein sequence: CASFNRGLDEQFF.

The chain links TRBV12-3 or TRBV12-4 to TRBJ2-7; 7 bases fit TRBD1. The V segment lost 3 bases and the J segment 2 bases; nucleotides outside the gene matches: 4. The CDR3 consists of 14 residues. CDR3 residues: CASSLAGTAYEQYF. The CDR3 nucleotides read TGTGCCAGCAGTTTGGCCGGGACAGCCTACGAGCAGTACTTC.

The V call is TRBV7-3, the J call TRBJ2-1, with 9 bases identical to TRBD2. This CDR3 region has 14 residues. V lost 2 bases, J lost 7 bases, and 3 bases stayed unmatched. Germline V gene data show CDR1 as SGHTA and CDR2 as FQGTGA. For the CDR3, the DNA is TGTGCCAGCAGCTTAGTAGCGGGGGATAATGAGCAGTTCTTC. This codes for CASSLVAGDNEQFF.

The V call is TRBV6-2 or TRBV6-3, the J call TRBJ1-6, with unresolved D. V was pared by 7 bases and J by 5 bases, with 12 bases between. The CDR3 extends over 14 amino acids. The germline CDR1 and CDR2 sequences are MNHEY and SVGEGT. DNA for the CDR3: TGTGCCAGCACCCAGCCGTACGATAATTCACCCCTCCACTTT. This translates into CASTQPYDNSPLHF.

The chain employs TRBV6-2 or TRBV6-3 and TRBJ1-5; no definite D call. Looked up from germline, CDR1 is MNHEY and CDR2 is SVGEGT. CDR3 length: 15 amino acids. V lost 0 bases and J 6 bases, leaving 12 bases between the germline ends. CDR3 loop: CASSYSGNSGQPQHF. In nucleotides, the CDR3 is TGTGCCAGCAGTTACTCAGGGAACAGCGGTCAGCCCCAGCATTTT.

This clonotype was counted once. The chain couples TRBV19 to TRBJ1-1, with D perhaps TRBD1 (5 bases). Germline CDR1 LNHDA, CDR2 SQIVND (reference sequence). Trimming took 5 bases from V and 11 from J, leaving 18 bases between them. CDR3 size: 13 residues. The CDR3 reads CASSLGLIAGAFF. For the CDR3, the DNA is TGTGCCAGTAGTTTGGGACTCATCGCCGGGGCTTTCTTT.

The rearrangement uses TRBV6-1 and TRBJ1-5; the D is unclear. V was clipped by 3 bases and J by 3 bases, with 6 bases between them. The CDR3 has 13 residues. The germline V gene has CDR1 MNHNS and CDR2 SASEGT. CDR3 sequence: CASSDSPNQPQHF. CDR3 bases: TGTGCCAGCAGTGATTCCCCCAATCAGCCCCAGCATTTT.

In this sample, this clonotype turned up a few times. The rearrangement links TRBV5-1 to TRBJ2-5; 8 nucleotides align to TRBD2. Germline V gives CDR1 SGHRS, CDR2 YFSETQ. The CDR3 runs 15 residues. Losses at the gene ends were 4 bases for V and 4 bases for J; bases not matched to a gene: 9. In nucleotides, the CDR3 is TGCGCCAGCAGCCGAAACTCGGGAGGGGGAGAGACCCAGTACTTC. Translating gives CASSRNSGGGETQYF.

This clonotype was detected only a few times. The rearrangement uses TRBV9 and TRBJ1-1; D unresolved. V lost 4 bases, J lost 6 bases, and 13 bases lay in between. This CDR3 is 13 amino acids long. Germline V CDR1 and CDR2: SGDLS, YYNGEE. The CDR3 bases are TGTGCCAGCAGCCCCGGACCCCAACCTGAAGCTTTCTTT. It encodes CASSPGPQPEAFF.

The chain carries TRBV5-5 and TRBJ2-3; no firm D call. V lost 0 bases and J lost 0, with 8 bases in between. The CDR3 contains 15 residues. Germline V gene data show CDR1 as SGHKS and CDR2 as YYEKEE (reference sequence). The CDR3 nucleotides read TGTGCCAGCAGCTTGGTGGACGGTAGCACAGATACGCAGTATTTT. Its protein is CASSLVDGSTDTQYF.

The V and J genes are TRBV13 and TRBJ2-3; no firm D call. CDR3 size: 15 residues. The germline V gene has CDR1 PRHDT and CDR2 FYEKMQ (reference sequence). V gave up 0 bases and J gave up 0 bases, with 7 bases separating them. The CDR3 DNA sequence: TGTGCCAGCAGCTTAGGGCCCCTCAGCACAGATACGCAGTATTTT. It encodes CASSLGPLSTDTQYF.

This clonotype showed up just a few times. The CDR3 sequence is CASSQPTGTAQGTEAFF. The CDR3, as DNA: TGTGCCAGCAGCCAGCCAACCGGGACAGCCCAGGGCACTGAAGCTTTCTTT. This rearrangement joins TRBV4-2 to TRBJ1-1; 7 nucleotides align to TRBD1. The length of the CDR3 is 17 residues. Germline V gene data show CDR1 as LGHNA and CDR2 as YNFKEQ. V trimming: 3 bases; J trimming: 4 bases; junction bases outside the gene matches: 14.

This chain links TRBV28 with TRBJ1-2, with 12 bases fitting TRBD1. The CDR3 loop spans 15 amino acids. CDR1 MDHEN and CDR2 SYDVKM come from the germline V gene. After removal of 9 bases from V and 8 bases from J, the junction contained 13 bases not matched to a gene. Here the CDR3 reads CASGTGGPLGGGYTF. The CDR3 nucleotides read TGTGCCAGTGGGACAGGGGGCCCCCTGGGGGGAGGCTACACCTTC.

The chain combines TRBV12-3 or TRBV12-4 with TRBJ1-5; D unresolved. CDR3 length: 17 residues. The V end lost 1 base, the J end lost 0 bases, and 13 bases lay between the germline ends. The CDR3 loop reads CASSLGPSGYSNQPQHF. The CDR3 DNA sequence: TGTGCCAGCAGTTTAGGACCTTCGGGGTATAGCAATCAGCCCCAGCATTTT.

The chain couples TRBV5-1 to TRBJ1-5; 7 bases map to TRBD1. V shed 3 bases and J 3 bases; nucleotides not matched to a gene: 6. In germline, CDR1 is SGHRS, CDR2 YFSETQ. The CDR3 is 15 residues long. The chain's CDR3 is CASSYLGQANQPQHF. For the CDR3, the DNA is TGCGCCAGCAGCTATCTCGGACAGGCCAATCAGCCCCAGCATTTT.

This chain connects TRBV14 to TRBJ1-2; 10 nucleotides agree with TRBD1. With 0 bases clipped from V and 6 bases from J, the junction kept 7 bases outside the gene matches. CDR3 length: 16 amino acids. CDR1 and CDR2 from the germline V gene are SGHDN and FVKESK. As DNA, the CDR3 is TGTGCCAGCAGCCAAGATTTCCCCGGGACAGGGGATGGCTACACCTTC. Its protein is CASSQDFPGTGDGYTF.